A selection of T cell receptor beta chains follows, all from one sample in a study of blood T cells in healthy people across ages. TCRdb re-called the 5' RACE reads through MiXCR, storing one row per CDR3 protein. The sample has more than 900,000 distinct CDR3 sequences, under 30% seen once. These data are also associated with another study on T cells of mothers and their children.

The source material was blood. These TCRs come from a girl aged 2 to 10 in good health. The CDR3 runs from the conserved cysteine through the conserved F or W. D genes are given only for firm matches. Only some rows state a clone size, as once, few, many or a class for expanded clones.

j_gene: TRBJ2-5
v_gene: TRBV7-3
abundance: .
d_gene: .
CDR3aa: CASSLGGVGGEETQYF
CDR3nt: TGTGCCAGCAGCTTAGGCGGGGTAGGGGGTGAAGAGACCCAGTACTTC

j_gene: TRBJ2-3
v_gene: TRBV5-6
abundance: .
d_gene: .
CDR3aa: CASSPDPGPTDTQYF
CDR3nt: TGTGCCAGCAGCCCTGACCCGGGTCCTACAGATACGCAGTATTTT

j_gene: TRBJ2-3
v_gene: TRBV29-1
abundance: few
d_gene: TRBD2
CDR3aa: CSVVGRGDTDTQYF
CDR3nt: TGCAGCGTTGTGGGGCGGGGGGACACAGATACGCAGTATTTT

j_gene: TRBJ2-6
v_gene: TRBV15
abundance: .
d_gene: .
CDR3aa: CATSPRSDVRSGANVLTF
CDR3nt: TGTGCCACCAGCCCAAGAAGCGACGTGCGCTCTGGGGCCAACGTCCTGACTTTC

j_gene: TRBJ2-5
v_gene: TRBV7-2
abundance: .
d_gene: TRBD2
CDR3aa: CASSSGLAGVGETQYF
CDR3nt: TGTGCCAGCAGCTCCGGACTAGCGGGAGTCGGGGAGACCCAGTACTTC

j_gene: TRBJ1-2
v_gene: TRBV12-3/TRBV12-4
abundance: few
d_gene: .
CDR3aa: CASRDSGESGYGYTF
CDR3nt: TGTGCCAGCAGAGATTCAGGGGAGTCAGGCTATGGCTACACCTTC

j_gene: TRBJ1-2
v_gene: TRBV6-5
abundance: few
d_gene: .
CDR3aa: CASTRGGPNYGYTF
CDR3nt: TGTGCCAGTACCCGGGGAGGGCCTAACTATGGCTACACCTTC

j_gene: TRBJ2-3
v_gene: TRBV12-3/TRBV12-4
abundance: few
d_gene: .
CDR3aa: CASSSRTEGSRTDTQYF
CDR3nt: TGTGCCAGCAGTTCAAGGACCGAGGGATCTCGCACAGATACGCAGTATTTT

j_gene: TRBJ2-7
v_gene: TRBV29-1
abundance: .
d_gene: .
CDR3aa: CSVEEESSYEQYF
CDR3nt: TGCAGCGTTGAAGAGGAAAGCTCCTACGAGCAGTACTTC

j_gene: TRBJ1-4
v_gene: TRBV5-1
abundance: few
d_gene: .
CDR3aa: CASSLEGRTNEKLFF
CDR3nt: TGCGCCAGCAGCTTGGAGGGGCGAACTAATGAAAAACTGTTTTTT

j_gene: TRBJ2-7
v_gene: TRBV19
abundance: .
d_gene: TRBD1
CDR3aa: CASSMDRVPYEQYF
CDR3nt: TGTGCCAGTAGTATGGACAGGGTCCCATACGAGCAGTACTTC

j_gene: TRBJ1-6
v_gene: TRBV24-1
abundance: .
d_gene: .
CDR3aa: CATSAGWNSPLHF
CDR3nt: TGTGCCACCAGTGCGGGGTGGAATTCACCCCTCCACTTT

j_gene: TRBJ2-5
v_gene: TRBV29-1
abundance: .
d_gene: .
CDR3aa: CSVALPVAETQYF
CDR3nt: TGCAGCGTTGCTCTCCCCGTGGCAGAGACCCAGTACTTC

j_gene: TRBJ2-1
v_gene: TRBV29-1
abundance: .
d_gene: TRBD2
CDR3aa: CSVVLGLAGGEQFF
CDR3nt: TGCAGCGTTGTCCTCGGACTAGCGGGAGGTGAGCAGTTCTTC

j_gene: TRBJ1-2
v_gene: TRBV12-3/TRBV12-4
abundance: few
d_gene: TRBD1
CDR3aa: CASSLWTGNLDGYTF
CDR3nt: TGTGCCAGCAGTTTATGGACAGGGAACTTGGATGGCTACACCTTC

j_gene: TRBJ2-7
v_gene: TRBV3-1
abundance: .
d_gene: TRBD1
CDR3aa: CASSWGQGGYEQCF
CDR3nt: TGTGCCAGCAGCTGGGGACAGGGCGGCTACGAGCAGTGCTTC

j_gene: TRBJ2-4
v_gene: TRBV12-3/TRBV12-4
abundance: once
d_gene: .
CDR3aa: CASSLGGQLNIQYF
CDR3nt: TGTGCCAGCAGTTTAGGCGGACAGCTAAACATTCAGTACTTC

j_gene: TRBJ2-5
v_gene: TRBV7-2
abundance: .
d_gene: TRBD1
CDR3aa: CASSLPDREETQYF
CDR3nt: TGTGCCAGCAGCTTACCGGACAGGGAAGAGACCCAGTACTTC

j_gene: TRBJ2-7
v_gene: TRBV6-2/TRBV6-3
abundance: .
d_gene: .
CDR3aa: CASSYSIGNQYF
CDR3nt: TGTGCCAGCAGTTACTCGATTGGGAACCAGTACTTC

j_gene: TRBJ1-1
v_gene: TRBV7-9
abundance: .
d_gene: .
CDR3aa: CASSSGPLNTEAFF
CDR3nt: TGTGCCAGCAGCTCCGGGCCTCTGAACACTGAAGCTTTCTTT

j_gene: TRBJ2-2
v_gene: TRBV24-1
abundance: few
d_gene: .
CDR3aa: CATSDFSENGELFF
CDR3nt: TGTGCCACCAGTGATTTCTCGGAGAACGGGGAGCTGTTTTTT

j_gene: TRBJ2-5
v_gene: TRBV4-1
abundance: .
d_gene: .
CDR3aa: CASSQTPGTTEQETQYF
CDR3nt: TGCGCCAGCAGCCAAACGCCGGGTACGACCGAGCAAGAGACCCAGTACTTC

j_gene: TRBJ2-2
v_gene: TRBV6-2/TRBV6-3
abundance: few
d_gene: .
CDR3aa: CASSPGVLGELFF
CDR3nt: TGTGCCAGCAGTCCTGGAGTTCTCGGGGAGCTGTTTTTT

j_gene: TRBJ2-7
v_gene: TRBV12-3/TRBV12-4
abundance: .
d_gene: TRBD1
CDR3aa: CASTPGQGRNEQCF
CDR3nt: TGTGCCAGCACCCCGGGACAGGGGCGTAACGAGCAGTGCTTC

j_gene: TRBJ2-5
v_gene: TRBV11-2
abundance: .
d_gene: .
CDR3aa: CASSLVKGQPKETQYF
CDR3nt: TGTGCCAGCAGCTTAGTGAAAGGCCAACCCAAAGAGACCCAGTACTTC

j_gene: TRBJ1-6
v_gene: TRBV6-1
abundance: .
d_gene: .
CDR3aa: CASSQPSRAYNSPLHF
CDR3nt: TGTGCCAGCAGCCAACCTTCGAGGGCATATAATTCACCCCTCCACTTT